This entry describes one TCR beta chain. This sample stems from a study of cytomegalovirus exposure and HLA in healthy donors. It was with 60 Vbeta and 13 Jbeta primers that the PCR ran. Profiled with immunoSEQ multiplex PCR; TCRdb holds only in-frame clones, not every one. The table includes approximately 150,000 clones, more than 60% detected once. CDR1 is SNHLY and CDR2 is FYNNEI in the germline V gene. CDR3 length: 14 amino acids. V lost 5 bases, J lost 4 bases, and 14 bases lay in between. Sequencing was carried out using PBMCs. The source is a man aged 30 to 45 in good health and CMV-seropositive. The chain links TRBV2 to TRBJ2-5; D might be TRBD2 (6 bases). This CDR3 is CASSPGTGGETQYF. For the CDR3, the DNA is TGTGCCAGCAGTCCAGGGACTGGTGGAGAGACCCAGTACTTC.